The sequence of this T cell receptor (beta chain) was determined in a study of blood T cell repertoires in COVID-19. Whole-study context: Sources were T cells, B-cell-depleted T cells, or PBMCs; the material itself was cDNA or gDNA.

Categorization into cohorts depended on clinical history that participants reported. J lost 13 bases, V lost 6 bases, and 12 bases had no gene match. The CDR3 loop spans 14 amino acids. Germline V gene data show CDR1 as MNHEY and CDR2 as SVGEGT. Authors' processing steps: Amplified reference gene primers provided the basis for estimating nucleated cell counts. Profiled with immunoSEQ multiplex PCR; TCRdb holds only in-frame clones, not every one. That table is the source of V, J and clone size, and D and trimming were worked out from the DNA. The sample contains about 240,000 clones, roughly 87% of which appear only once.

The receptor was derived from a woman aged 25 to 39 with acute COVID-19. The chain employs TRBV6-2 or TRBV6-3 and TRBJ2-2, with 9 bases fitting TRBD1. Material: PBMCs or T cells enriched from blood (not recorded which). CDR3 DNA: TGTGCCAGCAGCCGGGACAGGGAAGATCGGAGGCTGTTTTTT. Encoded protein: CASSRDREDRRLFF.